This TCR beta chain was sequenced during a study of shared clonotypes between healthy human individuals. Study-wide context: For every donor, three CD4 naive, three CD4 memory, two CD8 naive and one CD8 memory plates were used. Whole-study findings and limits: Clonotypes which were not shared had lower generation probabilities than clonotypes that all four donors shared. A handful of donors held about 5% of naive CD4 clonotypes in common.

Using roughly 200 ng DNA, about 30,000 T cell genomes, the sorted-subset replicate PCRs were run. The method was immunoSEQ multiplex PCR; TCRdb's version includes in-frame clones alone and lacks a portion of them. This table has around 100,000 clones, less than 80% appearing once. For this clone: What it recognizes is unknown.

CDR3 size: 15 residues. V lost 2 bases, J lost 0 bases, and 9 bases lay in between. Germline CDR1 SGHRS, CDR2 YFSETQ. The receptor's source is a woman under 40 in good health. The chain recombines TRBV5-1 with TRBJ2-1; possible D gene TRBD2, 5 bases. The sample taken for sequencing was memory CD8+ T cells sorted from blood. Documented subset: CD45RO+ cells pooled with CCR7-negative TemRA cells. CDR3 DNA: TGCGCCAGCAGCTTAACTAGTAGCTCCTACAATGAGCAGTTCTTC. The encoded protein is CASSLTSSSYNEQFF.